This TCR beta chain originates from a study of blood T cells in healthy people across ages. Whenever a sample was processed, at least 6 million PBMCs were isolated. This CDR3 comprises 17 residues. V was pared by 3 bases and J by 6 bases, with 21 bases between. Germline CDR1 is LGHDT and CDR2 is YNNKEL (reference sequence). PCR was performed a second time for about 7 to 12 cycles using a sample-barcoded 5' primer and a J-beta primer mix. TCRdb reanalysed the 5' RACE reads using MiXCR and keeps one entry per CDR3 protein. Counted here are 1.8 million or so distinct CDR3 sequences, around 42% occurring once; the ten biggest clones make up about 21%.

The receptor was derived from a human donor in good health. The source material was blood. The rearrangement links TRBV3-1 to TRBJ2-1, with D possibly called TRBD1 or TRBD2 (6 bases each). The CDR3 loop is CASSQSRRGAGVNEQFF. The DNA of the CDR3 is TGTGCCAGCAGCCAGTCTAGGAGGGGGGCAGGGGTCAATGAGCAGTTCTTC.